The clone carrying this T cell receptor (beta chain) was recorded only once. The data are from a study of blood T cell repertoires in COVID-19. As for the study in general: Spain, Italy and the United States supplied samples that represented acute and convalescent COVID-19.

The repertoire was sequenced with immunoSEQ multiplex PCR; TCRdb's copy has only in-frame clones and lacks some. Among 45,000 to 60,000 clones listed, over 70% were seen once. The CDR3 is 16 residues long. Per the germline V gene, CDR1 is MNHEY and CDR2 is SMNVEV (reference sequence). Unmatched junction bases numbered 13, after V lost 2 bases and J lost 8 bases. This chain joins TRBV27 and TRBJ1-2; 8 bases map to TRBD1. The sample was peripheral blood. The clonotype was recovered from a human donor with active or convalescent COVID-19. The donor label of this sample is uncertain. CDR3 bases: TGTGCCAGCAGTTTAAGGTTTACAGGGGGTATGAGCGGCTACACCTTC. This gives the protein CASSLRFTGGMSGYTF.